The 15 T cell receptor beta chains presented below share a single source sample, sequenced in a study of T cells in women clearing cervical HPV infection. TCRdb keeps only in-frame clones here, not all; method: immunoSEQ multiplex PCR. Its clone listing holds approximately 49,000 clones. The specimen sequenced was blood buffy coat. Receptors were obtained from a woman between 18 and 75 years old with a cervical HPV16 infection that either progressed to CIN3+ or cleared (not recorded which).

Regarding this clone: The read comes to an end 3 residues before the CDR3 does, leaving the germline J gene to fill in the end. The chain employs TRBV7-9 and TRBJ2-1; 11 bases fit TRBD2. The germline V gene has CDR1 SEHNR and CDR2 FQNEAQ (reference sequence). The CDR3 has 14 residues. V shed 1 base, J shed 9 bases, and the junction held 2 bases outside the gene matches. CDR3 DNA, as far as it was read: TGTGCCAGCAGCTTAGGACTAGCGGGGCGTGAG. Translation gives CASSLGLAGRE. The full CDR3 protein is CASSLGLAGREQFF.

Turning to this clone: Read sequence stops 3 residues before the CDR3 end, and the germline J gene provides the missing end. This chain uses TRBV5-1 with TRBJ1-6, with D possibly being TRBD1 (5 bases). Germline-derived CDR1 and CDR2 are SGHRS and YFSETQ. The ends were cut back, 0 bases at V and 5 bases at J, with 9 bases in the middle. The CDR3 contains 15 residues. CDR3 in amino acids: CASSLDGGDNSPLHF. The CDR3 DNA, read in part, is TGCGCCAGCAGCTTGGACGGGGGGGATAATTCACCC.

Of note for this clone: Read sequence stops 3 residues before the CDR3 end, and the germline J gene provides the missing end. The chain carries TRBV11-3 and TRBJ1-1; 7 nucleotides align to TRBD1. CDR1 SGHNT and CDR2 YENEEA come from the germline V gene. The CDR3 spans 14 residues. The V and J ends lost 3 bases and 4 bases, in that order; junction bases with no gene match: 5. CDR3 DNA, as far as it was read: TGTGCCAGCAGCTTGTCAGGGGGGAGCACTGAA. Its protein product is CASSLSGGSTE. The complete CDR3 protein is CASSLSGGSTEAFF.

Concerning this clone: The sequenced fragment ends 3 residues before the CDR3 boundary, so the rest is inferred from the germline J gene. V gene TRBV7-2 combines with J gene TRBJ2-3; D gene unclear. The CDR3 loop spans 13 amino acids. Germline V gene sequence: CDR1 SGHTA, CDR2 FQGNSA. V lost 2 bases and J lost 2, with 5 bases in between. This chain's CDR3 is CASSLKYTDTQYF. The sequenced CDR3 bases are TGTGCCAGCAGCTTAAAATACACAGATACG.

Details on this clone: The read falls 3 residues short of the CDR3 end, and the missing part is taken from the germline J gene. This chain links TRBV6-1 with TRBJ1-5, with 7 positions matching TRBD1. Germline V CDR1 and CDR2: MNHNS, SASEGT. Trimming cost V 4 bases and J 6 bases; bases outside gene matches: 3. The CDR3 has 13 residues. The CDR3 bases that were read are TGTGCCAGCAGTGCGACAGGGCGTCAGCCC. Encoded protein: CASSATGRQP. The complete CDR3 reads CASSATGRQPQHF.

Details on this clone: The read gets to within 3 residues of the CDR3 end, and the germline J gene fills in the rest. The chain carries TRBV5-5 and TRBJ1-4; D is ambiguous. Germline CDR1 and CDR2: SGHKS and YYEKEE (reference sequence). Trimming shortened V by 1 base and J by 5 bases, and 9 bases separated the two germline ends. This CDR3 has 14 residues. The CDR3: CASSLLATNEKLFF. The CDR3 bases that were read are TGTGCCAGCAGCTTGCTCGCGACAAATGAAAAA.

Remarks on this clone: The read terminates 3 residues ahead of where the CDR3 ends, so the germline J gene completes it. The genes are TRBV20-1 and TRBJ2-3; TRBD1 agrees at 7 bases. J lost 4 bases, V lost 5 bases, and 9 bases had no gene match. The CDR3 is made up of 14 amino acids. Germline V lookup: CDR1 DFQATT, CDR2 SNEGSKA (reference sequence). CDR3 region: CSAPQQGRADTQYF. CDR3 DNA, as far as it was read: TGCAGTGCTCCGCAACAGGGGCGCGCAGATACG.

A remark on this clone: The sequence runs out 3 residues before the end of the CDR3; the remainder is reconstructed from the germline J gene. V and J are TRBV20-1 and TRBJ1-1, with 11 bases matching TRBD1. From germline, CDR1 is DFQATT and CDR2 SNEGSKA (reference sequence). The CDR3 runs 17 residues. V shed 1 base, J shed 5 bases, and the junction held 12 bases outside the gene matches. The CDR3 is CSARGRDRGESGTEAFF. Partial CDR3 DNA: TGCAGTGCTAGAGGAAGGGACAGGGGGGAGTCGGGTACTGAA.

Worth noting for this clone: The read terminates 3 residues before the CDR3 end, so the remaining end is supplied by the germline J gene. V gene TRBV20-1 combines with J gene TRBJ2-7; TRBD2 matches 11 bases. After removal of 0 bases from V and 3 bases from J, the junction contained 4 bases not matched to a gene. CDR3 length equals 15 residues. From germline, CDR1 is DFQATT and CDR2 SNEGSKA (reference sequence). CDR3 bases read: TGCAGTGCTAGAGATCCCGGGACTAGCGGCTACGAG. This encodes CSARDPGTSGYE. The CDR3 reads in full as CSARDPGTSGYEQYF.

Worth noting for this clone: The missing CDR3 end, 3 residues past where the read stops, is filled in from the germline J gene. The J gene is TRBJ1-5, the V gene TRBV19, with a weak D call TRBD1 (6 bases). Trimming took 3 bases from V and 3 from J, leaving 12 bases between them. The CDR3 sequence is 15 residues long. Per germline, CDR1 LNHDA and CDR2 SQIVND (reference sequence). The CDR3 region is CASSIQGQNNQPQHF. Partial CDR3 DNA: TGTGCCAGTAGTATTCAGGGGCAGAACAATCAGCCC.

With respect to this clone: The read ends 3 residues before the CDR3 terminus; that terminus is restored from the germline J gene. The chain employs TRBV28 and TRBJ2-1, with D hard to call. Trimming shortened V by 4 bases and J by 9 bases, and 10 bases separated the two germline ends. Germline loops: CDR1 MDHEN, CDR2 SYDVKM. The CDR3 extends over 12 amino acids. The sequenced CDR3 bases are TGTGCCAGCAGTTCACACCCATCTGAG. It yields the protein CASSSHPSE. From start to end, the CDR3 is CASSSHPSEQFF.

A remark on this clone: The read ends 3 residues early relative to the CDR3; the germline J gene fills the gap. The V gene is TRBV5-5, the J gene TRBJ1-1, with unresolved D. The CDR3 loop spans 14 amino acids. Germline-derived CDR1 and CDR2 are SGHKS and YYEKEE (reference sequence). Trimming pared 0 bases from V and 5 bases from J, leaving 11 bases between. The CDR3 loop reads CASSLGHPGTEAFF. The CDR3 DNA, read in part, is TGTGCCAGCAGCTTGGGGCACCCGGGGACTGAA.

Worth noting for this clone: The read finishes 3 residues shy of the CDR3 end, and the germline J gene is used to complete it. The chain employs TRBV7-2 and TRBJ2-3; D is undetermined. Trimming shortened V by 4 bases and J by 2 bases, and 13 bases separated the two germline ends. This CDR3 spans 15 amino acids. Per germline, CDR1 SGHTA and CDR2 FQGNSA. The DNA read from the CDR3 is TGTGCCAGCAGCTCGCCTCGCGGTTCCACAGATACG. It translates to CASSSPRGSTDT. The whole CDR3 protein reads CASSSPRGSTDTQYF.

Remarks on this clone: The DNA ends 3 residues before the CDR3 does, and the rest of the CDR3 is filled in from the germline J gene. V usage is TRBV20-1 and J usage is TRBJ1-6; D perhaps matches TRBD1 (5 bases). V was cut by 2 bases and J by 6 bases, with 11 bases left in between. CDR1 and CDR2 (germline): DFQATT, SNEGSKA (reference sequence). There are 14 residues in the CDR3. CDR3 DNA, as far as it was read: TGCAGTGCTAGACCAGGGAGTCCTAATTCACCC. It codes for CSARPGSPNSP. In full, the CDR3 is CSARPGSPNSPLHF.

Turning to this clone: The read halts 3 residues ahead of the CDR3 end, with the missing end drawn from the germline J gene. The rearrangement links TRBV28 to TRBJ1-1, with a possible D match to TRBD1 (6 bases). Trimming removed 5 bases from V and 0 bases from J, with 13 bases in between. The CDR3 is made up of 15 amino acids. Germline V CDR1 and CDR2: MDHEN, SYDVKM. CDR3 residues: CASSPGVRMNTEAFF. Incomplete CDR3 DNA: TGTGCCAGCAGTCCAGGGGTCCGGATGAACACTGAA.